The following is a TCR beta chain sequence with its context. This sample is part of a study of blood T cell repertoires in COVID-19. Study summary: Donors in the United States, Italy and Spain gave samples during acute or convalescent COVID-19. Sources were T cells, B-cell-depleted T cells, or PBMCs; the material itself was cDNA or gDNA.

Original processing methods: Estimation of nucleated cell counts was performed using reference gene primer amplification. TCRdb's table, derived via immunoSEQ multiplex PCR, lists solely in-frame clones and lacks some. The DNA gave D and trimming, while V, J and clone size come from that table. The repertoire consists of about 190,000 clones, with roughly nine tenths occurring once and the leading ten covering around 1.1%. CDR3 length: 14 residues. Germline V lookup: CDR1 LNHDA, CDR2 SQIVND (reference sequence). V was pared by 7 bases and J by 3 bases, with 12 bases between. V usage is TRBV19 and J usage is TRBJ2-2; TRBD2 might be the D (7 bases). The source of this sequence is a man aged 25-40 years with acute or convalescent COVID-19. The sequenced sample consisted of peripheral blood. CDR3 sequence: CASTRGAYTGELFF. Here the CDR3 DNA reads TGTGCCAGTACTCGGGGGGCTTACACCGGGGAGCTGTTTTTT.